These T cell receptor beta chains were read from a single sample in a study of cytomegalovirus exposure and HLA in healthy donors. Method: immunoSEQ multiplex PCR; TCRdb's copy keeps in-frame clones and lacks some. The table lists approximately 160,000 clones, approximately 80% of them singletons. Source material: PBMCs. These TCRs come from a woman aged 40 to 55 in good health and CMV-seropositive. The CDR3 runs from the conserved cysteine through the conserved F or W. A D gene is named only where the DNA matches it firmly. A clone size is listed for some rows: how often the clone was seen (once, few, many), or a class if it is expanded.

D	size	J	V	CDR3	DNA
.	few	TRBJ1-1	TRBV6-6	CASSLSGNTEAFF	TGTGCCAGCAGTCTCAGCGGGAACACTGAAGCTTTCTTT
.	.	TRBJ2-3	TRBV11-2	CASSFTRSTDTQYF	TGTGCCAGCAGCTTCACTAGAAGCACAGATACGCAGTATTTT
TRBD2	.	TRBJ2-7	TRBV7-2	CASSLGLAGGQGEQYF	TGTGCCAGCAGCTTAGGGCTAGCGGGGGGGCAGGGCGAGCAGTACTTC
TRBD1	.	TRBJ1-3	TRBV5-8	CASSLSGQVPNTIYF	TGTGCCAGCAGCTTGTCGGGACAGGTTCCCAACACCATATATTTT
.	.	TRBJ2-7	TRBV7-9	CASSSYYEQYF	TGTGCCAGCAGCTCTTACTACGAGCAGTACTTC
TRBD1	.	TRBJ2-7	TRBV6-5	CASSRLGQGAYEQYF	TGTGCCAGCAGCCGGCTGGGACAGGGGGCCTACGAGCAGTACTTC
TRBD2	.	TRBJ2-3	TRBV7-2	CASSLLGGTSEDF	TGTGCCAGCAGCTTATTGGGCGGGACTAGCGAGGATTTT
.	once	TRBJ2-7	TRBV4-2	CASSQDTNTYEQYF	TGTGCCAGCAGCCAAGATACGAACACCTACGAGCAGTACTTC
TRBD2	.	TRBJ2-3	TRBV5-1	CASSRIAGATDTQYF	TGCGCCAGCAGCCGGATAGCGGGAGCCACAGATACGCAGTATTTT
.	.	TRBJ2-2	TRBV7-2	CASRAGTHGELFF	TGTGCCAGCAGAGCGGGGACACACGGGGAGCTGTTTTTT
TRBD1	.	TRBJ2-7	TRBV19	CASRNTGGTYEQYF	TGTGCCAGTAGAAATACAGGGGGGACCTACGAGCAGTACTTC
.	.	TRBJ2-1	TRBV6-7	CASSNTVNEQFF	TGTGCCAGCAGTAACACAGTTAATGAGCAGTTCTTC
.	.	TRBJ1-1	TRBV10-3	CAISEGSGAFF	TGTGCCATCAGTGAGGGGAGTGGGGCTTTCTTT
.	.	TRBJ2-6	TRBV5-1	CASSLGGANSGANVLTF	TGCGCCAGCAGCTTGGGAGGAGCGAACTCTGGGGCCAACGTCCTGACTTTC
.	.	TRBJ1-4	TRBV7-2	CASSFREGDNEKLFF	TGTGCCAGCAGCTTCCGCGAGGGGGATAATGAAAAACTGTTTTTT
TRBD2	few	TRBJ2-3	TRBV5-6	CASSLTGLAGADTQYF	TGTGCCAGCAGCTTGACGGGACTAGCGGGGGCCGATACGCAGTATTTT
.	.	TRBJ1-1	TRBV7-2	CASSRTTGNTEAFF	TGTGCCAGCAGCCGGACCACAGGGAACACTGAAGCTTTCTTT
TRBD2	.	TRBJ2-1	TRBV19	CASTYGAGDYDEQFF	TGTGCCAGTACCTACGGAGCGGGAGATTACGATGAGCAGTTCTTC
.	.	TRBJ1-1	TRBV28	CASSPRRTEAFF	TGTGCCAGCAGCCCTCGCAGAACTGAAGCTTTCTTT
.	once	TRBJ2-1	TRBV15	CATSRVEFREQFF	TGTGCCACCAGCAGAGTTGAATTTCGGGAGCAGTTCTTC
TRBD1	.	TRBJ2-7	TRBV4-3	CASSPNTGGTYEQYF	TGCGCCAGCAGCCCTAACACAGGGGGGACCTACGAGCAGTACTTC
.	few	TRBJ1-1	TRBV4-3	CASSQEYTATEAFF	TGCGCCAGCAGCCAAGAGTACACAGCCACTGAAGCTTTCTTT
.	.	TRBJ2-1	TRBV4-1	CASSQDDLSEQFF	TGCGCCAGCAGCCAAGATGATCTGAGCGAGCAGTTCTTC
.	once	TRBJ2-7	TRBV4-1	CASSQDWGGSDHYEQYF	TGCGCCAGCAGCCAAGATTGGGGAGGCAGCGATCACTACGAGCAGTACTTC
.	.	TRBJ2-5	TRBV9	CASSSGALDQYF	TGTGCCAGCAGCTCCGGTGCCCTCGATCAGTACTTC
.	.	TRBJ1-5	TRBV19	CASSSGRTQHF	TGTGCCAGTAGTTCCGGGAGGACCCAGCATTTT
.	.	TRBJ1-1	TRBV5-1	CASNVGGSTEAFF	TGCGCCAGCAACGTAGGGGGATCCACTGAAGCTTTCTTT
.	few	TRBJ2-2	TRBV5-1	CASSLEMGSGDSGELFF	TGCGCCAGCAGCTTGGAAATGGGCTCGGGGGATTCCGGGGAGCTGTTTTTT
.	.	TRBJ2-2	TRBV14	CASSRVNTGELFF	TGTGCCAGCAGCCGAGTGAACACCGGGGAGCTGTTTTTT
.	few	TRBJ1-3	TRBV9	CASSRSGNTIYF	TGTGCCAGCAGCCGCTCTGGAAACACCATATATTTT
.	.	TRBJ1-1	TRBV6-1	CASSGWANTEAFF	TGTGCCAGCAGCGGCTGGGCCAACACTGAAGCTTTCTTT
.	.	TRBJ2-1	TRBV21-1	CASSKREGGPLLFF	TGTGCCAGCAGCAAGAGAGAGGGAGGGCCGTTGTTGTTCTTC
.	.	TRBJ2-7	TRBV10-1	CASSSQQAPYEQYF	TGCGCCAGCAGTAGCCAACAGGCCCCCTACGAGCAGTACTTC
.	.	TRBJ2-4	TRBV4-2	CASSQAGPRDSKNIQYF	TGTGCCAGCAGCCAGGCGGGACCCAGGGACTCCAAAAACATTCAGTACTTC
.	.	TRBJ1-2	TRBV7-9	CASSRQEQIYGYTF	TGTGCCAGCAGCCGACAGGAGCAAATCTATGGCTACACCTTC
.	few	TRBJ1-6	TRBV7-9	CASSLGDSSPLHF	TGTGCCAGCAGCTTAGGAGATTCCTCACCCCTCCACTTT
TRBD1	once	TRBJ2-5	TRBV5-4	CASSWTGWGETQYF	TGTGCCAGCAGCTGGACAGGGTGGGGAGAGACCCAGTACTTC